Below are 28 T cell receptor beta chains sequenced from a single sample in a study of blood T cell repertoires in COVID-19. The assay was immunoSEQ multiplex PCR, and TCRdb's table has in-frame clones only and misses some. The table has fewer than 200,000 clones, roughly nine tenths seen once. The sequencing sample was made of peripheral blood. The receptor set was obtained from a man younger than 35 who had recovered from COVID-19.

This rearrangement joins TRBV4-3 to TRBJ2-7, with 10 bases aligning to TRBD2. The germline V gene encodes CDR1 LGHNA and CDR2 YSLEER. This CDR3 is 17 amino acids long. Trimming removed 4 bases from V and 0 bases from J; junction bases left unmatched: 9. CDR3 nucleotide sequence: TGCGCCAGCAGCCCGAAGGTAACTAGCGGGGTCTCCTACGAGCAGTACTTC. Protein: CASSPKVTSGVSYEQYF.

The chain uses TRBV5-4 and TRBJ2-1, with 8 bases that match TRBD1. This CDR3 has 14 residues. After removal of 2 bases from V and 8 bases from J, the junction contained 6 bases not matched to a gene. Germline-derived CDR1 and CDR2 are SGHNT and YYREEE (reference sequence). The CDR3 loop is CASSFGQGGDEQFF. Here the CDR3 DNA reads TGTGCCAGCAGCTTTGGACAGGGCGGAGATGAGCAGTTCTTC.

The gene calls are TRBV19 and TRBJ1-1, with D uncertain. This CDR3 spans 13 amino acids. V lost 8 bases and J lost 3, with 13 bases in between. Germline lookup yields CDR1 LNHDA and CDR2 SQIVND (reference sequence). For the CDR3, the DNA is TGTGCCAGTGGAGTATGGGTAGACACTGAAGCTTTCTTT. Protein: CASGVWVDTEAFF.

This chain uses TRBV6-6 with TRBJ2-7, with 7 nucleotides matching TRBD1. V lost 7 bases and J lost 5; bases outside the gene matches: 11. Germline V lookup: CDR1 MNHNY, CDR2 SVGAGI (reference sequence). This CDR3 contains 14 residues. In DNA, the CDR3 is TGTGCCAGCACCATCGAACAGGGGTACCACGAGCAGTACTTC. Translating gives CASTIEQGYHEQYF.

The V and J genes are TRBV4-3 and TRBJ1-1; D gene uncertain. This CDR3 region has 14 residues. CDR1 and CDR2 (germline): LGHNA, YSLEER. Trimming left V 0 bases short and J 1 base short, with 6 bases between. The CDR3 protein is CASSQEYRNTEAFF. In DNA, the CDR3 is TGCGCCAGCAGCCAAGAGTATAGGAACACTGAAGCTTTCTTT.

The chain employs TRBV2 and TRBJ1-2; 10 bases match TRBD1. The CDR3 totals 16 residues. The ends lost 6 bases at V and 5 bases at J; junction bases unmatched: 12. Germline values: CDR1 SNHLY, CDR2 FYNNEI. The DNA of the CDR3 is TGTGCCAGCAGGGGACAGGGGACTGTGGGAAGTTATGGCTACACCTTC. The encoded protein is CASRGQGTVGSYGYTF.

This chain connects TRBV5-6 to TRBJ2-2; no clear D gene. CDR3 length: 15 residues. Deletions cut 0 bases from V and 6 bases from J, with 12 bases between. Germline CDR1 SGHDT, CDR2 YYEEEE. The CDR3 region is CASSLVIGFAGELFF. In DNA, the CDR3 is TGTGCCAGCAGCTTGGTGATCGGTTTCGCCGGGGAGCTGTTTTTT.

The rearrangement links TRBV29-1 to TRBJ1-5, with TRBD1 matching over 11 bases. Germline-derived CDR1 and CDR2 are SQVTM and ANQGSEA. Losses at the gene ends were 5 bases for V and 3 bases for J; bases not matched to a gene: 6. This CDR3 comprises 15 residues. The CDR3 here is CSVSGTGGPNQPQHF. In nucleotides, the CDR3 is TGCAGCGTTTCCGGGACAGGGGGGCCCAATCAGCCCCAGCATTTT. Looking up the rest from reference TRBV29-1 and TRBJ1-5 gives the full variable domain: SAVISQKPSRDICQRGTSLTIQCQVDSQVTMMFWYRQQPGQSLTLIATANQGSEATYESGFVIDKFPISRPNLTFSTLTVSNMSPEDSSIYLCSVSGTGGPNQPQHFGDGTRLSIL.

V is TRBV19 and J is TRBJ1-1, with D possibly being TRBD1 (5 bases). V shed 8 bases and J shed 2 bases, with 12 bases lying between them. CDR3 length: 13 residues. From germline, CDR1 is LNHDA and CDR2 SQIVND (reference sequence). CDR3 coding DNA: TGTGCCAGTGGCCTCAGGGTAAACACTGAAGCTTTCTTT. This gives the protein CASGLRVNTEAFF.

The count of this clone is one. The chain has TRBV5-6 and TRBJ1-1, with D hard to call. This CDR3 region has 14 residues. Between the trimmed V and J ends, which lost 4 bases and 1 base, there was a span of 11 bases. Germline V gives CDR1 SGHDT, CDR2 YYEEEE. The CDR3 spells CASSPRVRNTEAFF. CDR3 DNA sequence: TGTGCCAGCAGCCCTAGAGTAAGGAACACTGAAGCTTTCTTT.

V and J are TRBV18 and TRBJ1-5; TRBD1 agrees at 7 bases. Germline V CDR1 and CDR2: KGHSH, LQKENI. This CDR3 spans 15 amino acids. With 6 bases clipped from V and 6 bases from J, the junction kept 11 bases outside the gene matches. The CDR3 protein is CASSQQGSSVQPQHF. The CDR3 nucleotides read TGTGCCAGCTCGCAACAGGGGAGTAGTGTTCAGCCCCAGCATTTT.

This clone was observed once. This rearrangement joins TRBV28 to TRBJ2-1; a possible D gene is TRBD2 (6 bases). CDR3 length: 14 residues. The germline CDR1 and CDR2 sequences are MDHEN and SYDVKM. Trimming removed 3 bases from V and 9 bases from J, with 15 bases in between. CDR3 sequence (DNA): TGTGCCAGCAGTTTGGTCCACCTGACTAGTGAGCAGTTCTTC. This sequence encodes CASSLVHLTSEQFF.

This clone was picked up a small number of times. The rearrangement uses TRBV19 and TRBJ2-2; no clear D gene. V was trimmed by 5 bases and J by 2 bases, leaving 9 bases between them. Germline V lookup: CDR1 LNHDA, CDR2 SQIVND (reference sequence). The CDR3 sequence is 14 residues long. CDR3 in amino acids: CASSGWRNTGELFF. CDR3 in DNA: TGTGCCAGTAGTGGGTGGAGAAACACCGGGGAGCTGTTTTTT.

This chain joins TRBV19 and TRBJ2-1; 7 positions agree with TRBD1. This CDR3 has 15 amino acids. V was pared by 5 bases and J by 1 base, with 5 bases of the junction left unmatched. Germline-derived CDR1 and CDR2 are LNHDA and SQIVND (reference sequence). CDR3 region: CASSETGLSYNEQFF. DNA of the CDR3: TGTGCCAGTAGTGAGACAGGGCTATCCTACAATGAGCAGTTCTTC.

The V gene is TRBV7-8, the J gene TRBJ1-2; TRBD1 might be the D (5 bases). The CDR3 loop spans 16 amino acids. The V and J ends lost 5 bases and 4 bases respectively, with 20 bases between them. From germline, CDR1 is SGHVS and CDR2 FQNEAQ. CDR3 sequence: CASSHDPSGPFYGYTF. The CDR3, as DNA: TGTGCCAGCAGCCATGACCCCTCAGGGCCTTTCTATGGCTACACCTTC.

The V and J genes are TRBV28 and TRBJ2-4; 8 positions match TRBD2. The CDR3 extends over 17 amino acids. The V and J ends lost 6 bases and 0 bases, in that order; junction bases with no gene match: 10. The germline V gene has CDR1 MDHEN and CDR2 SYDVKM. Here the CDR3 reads CASSFPNSGVAKNIQYF. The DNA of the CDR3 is TGTGCCAGCAGCTTTCCCAATAGCGGGGTAGCCAAAAACATTCAGTACTTC.

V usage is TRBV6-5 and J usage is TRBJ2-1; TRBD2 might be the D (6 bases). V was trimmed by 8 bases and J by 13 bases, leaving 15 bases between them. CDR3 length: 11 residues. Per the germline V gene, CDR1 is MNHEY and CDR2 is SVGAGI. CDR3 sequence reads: CASGSSGLQFF. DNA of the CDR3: TGTGCCAGCGGATCAAGCGGGCTTCAGTTCTTC.

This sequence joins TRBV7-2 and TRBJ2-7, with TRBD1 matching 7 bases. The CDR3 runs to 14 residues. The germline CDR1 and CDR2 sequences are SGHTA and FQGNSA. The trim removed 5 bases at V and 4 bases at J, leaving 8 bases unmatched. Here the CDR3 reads CASSGQGVFYEQYF. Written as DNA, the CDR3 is TGTGCCAGCAGCGGCCAGGGGGTTTTTTACGAGCAGTACTTC.

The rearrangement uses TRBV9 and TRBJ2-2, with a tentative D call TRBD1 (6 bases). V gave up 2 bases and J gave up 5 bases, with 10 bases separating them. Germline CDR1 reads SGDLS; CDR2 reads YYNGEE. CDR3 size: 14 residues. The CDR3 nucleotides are TGTGCCAGCAGCGTGAGGGGGAGAACCGGGGAGCTGTTTTTT. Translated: CASSVRGRTGELFF.

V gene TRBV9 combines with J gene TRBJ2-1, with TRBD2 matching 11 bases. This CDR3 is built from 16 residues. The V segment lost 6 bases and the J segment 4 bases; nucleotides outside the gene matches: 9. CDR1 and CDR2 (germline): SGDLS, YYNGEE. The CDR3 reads CASTFSGTSGYNEQFF. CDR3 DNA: TGTGCCAGCACCTTTTCCGGGACTAGCGGATACAATGAGCAGTTCTTC.

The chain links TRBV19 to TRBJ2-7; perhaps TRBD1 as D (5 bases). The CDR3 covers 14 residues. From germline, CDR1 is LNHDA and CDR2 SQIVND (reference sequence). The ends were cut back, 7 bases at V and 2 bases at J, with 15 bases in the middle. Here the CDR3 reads CASTPNSGPYEQYF. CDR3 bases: TGTGCCAGTACCCCAAACTCAGGGCCCTACGAGCAGTACTTC.

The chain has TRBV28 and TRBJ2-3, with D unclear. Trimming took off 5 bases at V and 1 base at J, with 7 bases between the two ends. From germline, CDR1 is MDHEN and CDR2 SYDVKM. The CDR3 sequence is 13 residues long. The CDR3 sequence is CASSPTGTDTQYF. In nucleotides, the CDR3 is TGTGCCAGCAGTCCCACGGGCACAGATACGCAGTATTTT.

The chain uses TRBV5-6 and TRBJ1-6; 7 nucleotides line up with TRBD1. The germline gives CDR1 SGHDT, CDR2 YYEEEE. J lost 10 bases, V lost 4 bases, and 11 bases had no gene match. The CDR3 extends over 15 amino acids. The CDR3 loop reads CASSPETGLGSPLHF. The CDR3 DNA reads TGTGCCAGCAGCCCGGAGACAGGGTTAGGGTCACCCCTCCACTTT.

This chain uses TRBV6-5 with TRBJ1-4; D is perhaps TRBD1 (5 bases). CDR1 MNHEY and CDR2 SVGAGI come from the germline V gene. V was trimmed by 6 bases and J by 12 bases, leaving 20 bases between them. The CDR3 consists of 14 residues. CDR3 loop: CASRIDPVWGELFF. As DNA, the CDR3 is TGTGCCAGCAGAATAGACCCCGTTTGGGGGGAACTGTTTTTT.

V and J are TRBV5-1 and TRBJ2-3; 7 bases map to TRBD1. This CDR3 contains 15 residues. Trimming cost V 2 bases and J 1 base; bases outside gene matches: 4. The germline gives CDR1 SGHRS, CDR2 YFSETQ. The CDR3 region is CASSFRQGGTDTQYF. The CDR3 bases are TGCGCCAGCAGCTTCAGACAGGGAGGCACAGATACGCAGTATTTT.

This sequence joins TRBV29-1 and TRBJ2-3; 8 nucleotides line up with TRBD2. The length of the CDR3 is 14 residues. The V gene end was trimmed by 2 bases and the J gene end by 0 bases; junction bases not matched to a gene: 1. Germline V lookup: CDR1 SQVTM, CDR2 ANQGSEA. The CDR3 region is CSVESGSSTDTQYF. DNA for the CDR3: TGCAGCGTTGAAAGCGGGAGTAGCACAGATACGCAGTATTTT.

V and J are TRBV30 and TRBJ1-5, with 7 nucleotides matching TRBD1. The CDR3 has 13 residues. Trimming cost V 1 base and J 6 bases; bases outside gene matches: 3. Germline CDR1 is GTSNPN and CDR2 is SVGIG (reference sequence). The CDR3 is CAWSGGGLQPQHF. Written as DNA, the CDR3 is TGTGCCTGGAGTGGAGGGGGCCTTCAGCCCCAGCATTTT.

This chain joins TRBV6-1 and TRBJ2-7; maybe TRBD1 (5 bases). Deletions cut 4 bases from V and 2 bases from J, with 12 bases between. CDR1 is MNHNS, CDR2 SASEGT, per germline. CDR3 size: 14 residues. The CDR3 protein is CASSGGLGPYEQYF. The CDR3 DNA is TGTGCCAGCAGTGGGGGCCTGGGGCCCTACGAGCAGTACTTC.